These 21 T cell receptor beta chains share one sample of origin, sequenced in a study of blood T cell repertoires in COVID-19 (dated by TCRdb to the early 2020s). Libraries came from the immunoSEQ multiplex PCR assay. TCRdb obtained this table from immuneACCESS and retained in-frame rearrangements with V and J assigned. These tables miss some clones; where compared with another copy, unresolved V genes account for less than half of the shortfall, and the remainder is unexplained. The sample contains about 350,000 clones, approximately 90% of them found a single time. 7.5% to 10% of the sample lies in the top ten. Sequenced: peripheral blood. These receptors were taken from a man aged 25 to 40 with COVID-19, enrolled during active disease.

The chain joins TRBV5-1 to TRBJ1-1; no reliable D call. CDR1 and CDR2 (germline): SGHRS, YFSETQ. CDR3 size: 16 residues. V shed 3 bases and J shed 2 bases, with 17 bases lying between them. The CDR3 spells CASSSGRGEGNTEAFF. In nucleotides, the CDR3 is TGCGCCAGCAGCTCTGGCCGTGGAGAAGGTAACACTGAAGCTTTCTTT.

This clone was found a few times. V gene TRBV19 combines with J gene TRBJ1-1; a possible D gene is TRBD1 (5 bases). Germline CDR1 and CDR2: LNHDA and SQIVND (reference sequence). CDR3 length: 13 residues. V gave up 5 bases and J gave up 9 bases, with 16 bases separating them. The CDR3 bases are TGTGCCAGTAGTGGATCTACAGGTAGAAAAGCTTTCTTT. Protein product: CASSGSTGRKAFF.

This chain joins TRBV4-3 and TRBJ2-1, with D perhaps TRBD1 (6 bases). The CDR3 totals 13 residues. Germline CDR1 reads LGHNA; CDR2 reads YSLEER. The V end lost 3 bases, the J end lost 8 bases, and 11 bases lay between the germline ends. CDR3 in amino acids: CASSQLQGDEQFF. CDR3 nucleotides: TGCGCCAGCAGCCAGCTACAGGGCGATGAGCAGTTCTTC.

The rearrangement links TRBV20-1 to TRBJ2-3; no clear D gene. Trimming left V 3 bases short and J 10 bases short, with 11 bases between. The V gene's germline CDR1 is DFQATT and CDR2 SNEGSKA (reference sequence). The CDR3 sequence is 11 residues long. Written as DNA, the CDR3 is TGCAGTGCTAGTCTCTTCCCGGCGCAGTATTTT. It codes for CSASLFPAQYF.

V usage is TRBV9 and J usage is TRBJ1-2; perhaps TRBD1 as D (6 bases). The germline V and J ends were trimmed by 0 bases and 7 bases, with 16 bases remaining between them. CDR3 length: 15 residues. Germline V lookup: CDR1 SGDLS, CDR2 YYNGEE. As DNA, the CDR3 is TGTGCCAGCAGCGTAGGACCCCGGGACATATCTGGCTACACCTTC. It yields the protein CASSVGPRDISGYTF.

CDR3: CASSLDLGGNTEAFF. The CDR3 bases are TGTGCCAGCAGCTTGGACCTAGGCGGGAACACTGAAGCTTTCTTT. The chain combines TRBV5-5 with TRBJ1-1; D unresolved. CDR1 is SGHKS and CDR2 is YYEKEE in the germline V gene (reference sequence). V was clipped by 0 bases and J by 1 base, with 10 bases between them. This CDR3 is built from 15 residues.

The chain has TRBV9 and TRBJ2-1, with TRBD2 matching over 9 bases. In germline, CDR1 is SGDLS, CDR2 YYNGEE. CDR3 length equals 16 residues. The V and J ends lost 4 bases and 4 bases, in that order; junction bases with no gene match: 9. The CDR3 DNA follows: TGTGCCAGCAGCACCCGGAGCGGGGGGATATACAATGAGCAGTTCTTC. Protein sequence: CASSTRSGGIYNEQFF.

This rearrangement joins TRBV7-9 to TRBJ1-4; D is unresolved. Between the trimmed V and J ends, which lost 0 bases and 10 bases, there was a span of 12 bases. The CDR3 runs 14 residues. CDR1 is SEHNR and CDR2 is FQNEAQ in the germline V gene (reference sequence). The CDR3 nucleotides are TGTGCCAGCAGCTTAGCGCTTAAGGAGGGAAAACTGTTTTTT. It is translated as CASSLALKEGKLFF.

This clone was observed a single time. The J gene is TRBJ1-2, the V gene TRBV7-9; TRBD1 is a possible D gene (5 bases). The CDR3 is 13 residues long. The V gene's germline CDR1 is SEHNR and CDR2 FQNEAQ (reference sequence). V was pared by 5 bases and J by 6 bases, with 13 bases between. CDR3 region: CASSKQVLDGYTF. In DNA form, the CDR3 reads TGTGCCAGCAGCAAACAGGTCTTGGATGGCTACACCTTC.

J is TRBJ2-2 and V is TRBV4-2, with D hard to call. Germline V gives CDR1 LGHNA, CDR2 YNFKEQ. Between the trimmed V and J ends, which lost 4 bases and 7 bases, there was a span of 7 bases. The CDR3 has 12 residues. The CDR3 region has the DNA TGTGCCAGCAGCCCAACGGTCGGGGAGCTGTTTTTT. Its translation is CASSPTVGELFF.

V usage is TRBV7-2 and J usage is TRBJ2-5; 7 bases agree with TRBD2. Germline-derived CDR1 and CDR2 are SGHTA and FQGNSA. CDR3 length equals 17 residues. Germline trimming cut 5 bases from V and 5 bases from J; bases unmatched to any gene: 17. This CDR3 is CASSHPRGDPSGETQYF. DNA of the CDR3: TGTGCCAGCAGCCACCCCCGGGGGGACCCCTCCGGGGAGACCCAGTACTTC.

This chain uses TRBV6-5 with TRBJ2-5; weak D call: TRBD2 (5 bases). V shed 0 bases and J shed 2 bases, with 13 bases lying between them. In germline, CDR1 is MNHEY, CDR2 SVGAGI. This CDR3 spans 16 amino acids. CDR3 in amino acids: CASSYSVEAVQETQYF. The CDR3 nucleotides are TGTGCCAGCAGTTACTCTGTAGAAGCGGTTCAAGAGACCCAGTACTTC.

The rearrangement links TRBV28 to TRBJ2-7; 10 bases are shared with TRBD1. The CDR3 is 15 amino acids. CDR1 and CDR2 from the germline V gene are MDHEN and SYDVKM. Trimming cost V 1 base and J 3 bases; bases outside gene matches: 3. CDR3 residues: CASSLSGTGVYEQYF. The CDR3 coding sequence is TGTGCCAGCAGTTTATCGGGGACAGGGGTCTACGAGCAGTACTTC.

This chain connects TRBV18 to TRBJ2-5, with a tentative D call TRBD2 (5 bases). V lost 6 bases, J lost 2 bases, and 10 bases lay in between. From germline, CDR1 is KGHSH and CDR2 LQKENI. This CDR3 comprises 13 residues. The CDR3 sequence: CASSGEDQETQYF. The CDR3 DNA is TGTGCCAGCTCCGGGGAAGATCAAGAGACCCAGTACTTC.

This clone was counted only a few times. This CDR3 reads CASSYLTNPNTGELFF. CDR3 nucleotides: TGTGCCAGCAGTTACCTTACTAACCCGAACACCGGGGAGCTGTTTTTT. The V call is TRBV6-5, the J call TRBJ2-2; the D is unclear. The CDR3 is 16 residues long. Germline lookup yields CDR1 MNHEY and CDR2 SVGAGI. The germline V and J ends were trimmed by 2 bases and 0 bases, with 10 bases remaining between them.

V gene TRBV18 combines with J gene TRBJ1-5, with D unclear. The CDR3 sequence is 17 residues long. Between the trimmed V and J ends, which lost 2 bases and 0 bases, there was a span of 14 bases. CDR1 KGHSH and CDR2 LQKENI come from the germline V gene. The CDR3 DNA reads TGTGCCAGCTCACCAGAGGTTTTAGTGACTAGCAATCAGCCCCAGCATTTT. Its translation: CASSPEVLVTSNQPQHF.

This clone was detected a few times. The chain carries TRBV6-6 and TRBJ1-3; 9 positions match TRBD1. Trimming cost V 6 bases and J 8 bases; bases outside gene matches: 11. This CDR3 has 15 amino acids. From germline, CDR1 is MNHNY and CDR2 SVGAGI (reference sequence). The CDR3 DNA reads TGTGCCAGCAGCCCAAGCCGGGACAGGGCGTACACCATATATTTT. Translated: CASSPSRDRAYTIYF.

The V call is TRBV18, the J call TRBJ2-1; TRBD1 matches at 8 bases. The junction had 7 bases not matched to a gene; V was cut back by 1 base and J by 5 bases. This CDR3 has 16 residues. Germline CDR1 is KGHSH and CDR2 is LQKENI. The CDR3 DNA follows: TGTGCCAGCTCACCACGGGGACAGGCAGAGGACAATGAGCAGTTCTTC. Translated, it gives CASSPRGQAEDNEQFF.

The chain is built from TRBV11-3 and TRBJ2-1; D call uncertain. V lost 11 bases to trimming and J lost 8 bases, with 7 bases between them. The CDR3 sequence is 9 residues long. From germline, CDR1 is SGHNT and CDR2 YENEEA. CDR3: CARRYEQFF. CDR3 DNA sequence: TGTGCCCGCCGGTATGAGCAGTTCTTC.

The chain links TRBV6-1 to TRBJ1-1, with D perhaps matching TRBD1 (5 bases). CDR1 and CDR2 (germline): MNHNS, SASEGT. Trimming removed 2 bases at V and 7 bases at J, with 14 bases between. The CDR3 length is 14 residues. CDR3 residues: CASSEQGAPREAFF. The DNA of the CDR3 is TGTGCCAGCAGTGAACAGGGCGCGCCTCGTGAAGCTTTCTTT.

V is TRBV4-2 and J is TRBJ1-2; TRBD1 aligns across 8 bases. Germline CDR1 is LGHNA and CDR2 is YNFKEQ. V lost 0 bases, J lost 7 bases, and 4 bases stayed unmatched. The CDR3 sequence is 14 residues long. The chain's CDR3 is CASSQDTGGGGYTF. The CDR3 coding sequence is TGTGCCAGCAGCCAAGATACAGGGGGAGGTGGCTACACCTTC.